This TCR beta chain was recovered during a study of shared clonotypes between healthy human individuals (dated by TCRdb to 2018 to 2020). At the level of the whole study: The cohort comprised a couple of women and a few men aged 18 to 49 years. For each donor, three plates each were used for CD4 naive and CD4 memory, two plates were used for CD8 naive, and one plate was used for CD8 memory. To increase sequencing depth and limit assay-specific biases, different laboratories used diverse techniques to prepare libraries and sequence TCR repertoires. Between about 0.8 and 9 billion PBMCs per donor were obtained by leukapheresis. Blood TCR repertoires of a handful of healthy adults were deeply sequenced to estimate repertoire size and the extent of clonotype sharing between individuals. Paper-wide results and their limitations: Based on pairwise subsampling, the degree of clonotype sharing among donors was expected to be affected by sequencing depth. The small number of donors limited the genetic and exposure-history diversity represented. Larger estimated clonotype richness was generally found for naive subsets than for memory subsets. When a few donors were compared, the shared fraction of clonotypes was about 5% for naive CD4, 3.5% for naive CD8, 2.3% for memory CD4, and roughly 0.4% for memory CD8. Sampling was limited to blood, and TCR repertoires in tissue likely differ from TCR repertoires in blood. Clonotypes shared by all four sorted-subset donors showed higher generation probabilities than non-shared clonotypes. Incomplete sequencing was indicated by rarefaction of sorted-subset datasets, despite the large sequencing depth.

In the germline V gene, CDR1 corresponds to MDHEN and CDR2 to SYDVKM. The cysteine opens and the phenylalanine closes a CDR3 of 17 amino acids. Only the CDR3 region is kept as DNA, spanning 51 bases read in frame from base 1. V loses 5 bases at its end and J loses 5 bases; junction bases beyond the gene matches: 12. As regards this clone: What this receptor recognizes is not known. No much larger clone is present one base from it, and per-base qualities are unavailable.

TCR CDR3 regions were amplified from genomic DNA by multiplex PCR using the deep immunoSEQ assay. Extracted genomic DNA from each cell subset was spread evenly across all wells of several immunoSEQ 96-well plates, with each plate serving as a replicate. For sorted subsets, roughly 190 ng of genomic DNA, equivalent to some 30,000 T cell genomes, went into each replicate PCR. Purified libraries were quantified with a Qubit 3.0 fluorometer, sized on a Bioanalyzer 2100, and re-quantified with the KAPA Library Quantification kit. Each immunoSEQ 96-well plate was sequenced on its own single-read 150-cycle Illumina NextSeq 550 flow cell. Under the source paper's analysis protocol: Because the immunoSEQ output held only junctional sequences and lacked quality scores, the filtering could not match the filtering applied to full-length reads. To assign V/J genes and CDR3, sequences were annotated using PyIR, a Python wrapper for IgBLAST v1.9, with IMGT germline references. Reads were filtered out if the reads had weak V/J assignments (E-value above 1e-6), no CDR3, stop codons, out-of-frame junctions, or ambiguous translated residues. A V3J clonotype was defined by an identical inferred V gene, J gene, and CDR3 amino acid sequence. To compute the percentage overlap between repertoires, the number of shared unique clonotypes was divided by the size of the smaller repertoire. RTK rarefaction, the Chao1 estimator, and Recon v2.1 estimates of unobserved clonotypes were used to assess repertoire richness. OLGA was used to compute generation probabilities for all TCRbeta clonotypes that the gDNA method yielded from a handful of donors. TCRdb mirrors the immuneACCESS table, restricted to in-frame sequences. Some clones are absent from its copies; in checked studies, under half trace to an unresolved V gene, and the reason for the others is unknown. The V and J calls and clone size are taken from that table; D and trimming were inferred from the DNA. The sample table holds 100,000 to 130,000 clones, of which 55% to 70% were seen once. Of the sample, more than 20% falls within the top ten clones.

The donors were healthy, HIV-negative adults with no recently reported acute infections or vaccinations. Every donor was a Caucasian adult living in Nashville, Tennessee, USA. CD8 memory samples combined magnetically selected CD45RO+ cells with CCR7-negative CD45RA+ effector memory (TemRA) cells. Blood was collected by leukapheresis, and PBMCs were isolated by Ficoll-Histopaque density gradient centrifugation and then cryopreserved in liquid nitrogen vapor phase. Analytical flow cytometry was used to check the purity and quantity of every magnetically sorted T cell population. From each sorted fraction, genomic DNA was isolated and quantified by UV absorbance on a Nanodrop 2000c.

Sequenced input: memory CD8+ T cells sorted from blood. This sample's cell subset or site label indicates: CD45RO+ cells pooled with CCR7-negative TemRA cells. This sequence originates from a woman aged 30 to 39 in good health. Rearrangement joined TRBV28 to TRBJ2-5, and 12 junctional nucleotides match TRBD2. The encoded CDR3 is CASSPRRLAGELETQYF. DNA sequence: TGTGCCAGCAGTCCCCGGAGACTAGCGGGAGAGCTTGAGACCCAGTACTTC.